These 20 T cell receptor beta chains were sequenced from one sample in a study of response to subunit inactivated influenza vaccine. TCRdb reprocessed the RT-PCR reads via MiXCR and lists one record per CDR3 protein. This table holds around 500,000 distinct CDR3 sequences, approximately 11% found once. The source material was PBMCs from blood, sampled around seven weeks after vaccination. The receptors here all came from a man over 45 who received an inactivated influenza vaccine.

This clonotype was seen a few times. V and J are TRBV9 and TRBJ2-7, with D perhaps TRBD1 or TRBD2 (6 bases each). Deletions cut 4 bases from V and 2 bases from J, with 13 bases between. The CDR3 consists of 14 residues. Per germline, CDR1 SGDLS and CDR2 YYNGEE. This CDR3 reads CASSPRGQTYEQYF. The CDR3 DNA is TGTGCCAGCAGCCCCCGGGGGCAGACCTACGAGCAGTACTTC.

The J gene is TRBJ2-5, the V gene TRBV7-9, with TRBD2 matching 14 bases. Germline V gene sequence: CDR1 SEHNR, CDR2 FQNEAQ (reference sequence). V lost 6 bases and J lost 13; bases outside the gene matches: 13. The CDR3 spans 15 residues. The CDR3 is CASSSGTSGSRAGYF. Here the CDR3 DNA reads TGTGCCAGCAGTTCCGGGACTAGCGGGAGTCGAGCGGGGTACTTC.

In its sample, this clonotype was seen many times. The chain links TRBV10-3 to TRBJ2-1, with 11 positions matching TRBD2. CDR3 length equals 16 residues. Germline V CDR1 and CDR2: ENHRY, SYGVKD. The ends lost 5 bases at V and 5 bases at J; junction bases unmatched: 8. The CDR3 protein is CAISKGLAGGNNEQFF. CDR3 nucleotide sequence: TGTGCCATCAGTAAAGGGCTAGCGGGGGGTAACAATGAGCAGTTCTTC.

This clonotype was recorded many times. The CDR3 loop is CASSLPTGGAGDTQYF. CDR3 bases: TGCGCCAGCAGCTTGCCTACCGGGGGGGCCGGAGATACGCAGTATTTT. The chain joins TRBV5-1 to TRBJ2-3, with TRBD2 matching over 8 bases. Losses at the gene ends were 1 base for V and 5 bases for J; bases not matched to a gene: 9. Germline CDR1 and CDR2: SGHRS and YFSETQ. The CDR3 runs 16 residues.

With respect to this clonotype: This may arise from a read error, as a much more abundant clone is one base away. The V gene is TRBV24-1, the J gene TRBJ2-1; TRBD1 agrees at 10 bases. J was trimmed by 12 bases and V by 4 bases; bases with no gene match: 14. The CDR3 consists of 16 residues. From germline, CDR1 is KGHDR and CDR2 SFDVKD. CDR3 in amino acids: CATSDRGQGVLDAQFF. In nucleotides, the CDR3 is TGTGCCACCAGTGACCGCGGACAGGGGGTATTGGATGCGCAGTTCTTC.

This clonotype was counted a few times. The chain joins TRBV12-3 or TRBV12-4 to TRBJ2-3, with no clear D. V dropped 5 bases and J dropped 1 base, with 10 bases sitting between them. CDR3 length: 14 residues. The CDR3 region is CASSPKMRTDTQYF. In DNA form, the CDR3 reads TGTGCCAGCAGTCCGAAGATGCGCACAGATACGCAGTATTTT.

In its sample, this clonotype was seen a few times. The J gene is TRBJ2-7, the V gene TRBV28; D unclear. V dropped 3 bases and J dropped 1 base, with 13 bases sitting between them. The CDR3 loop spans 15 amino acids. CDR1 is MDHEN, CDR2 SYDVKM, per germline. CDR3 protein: CASSFKFRSSYEQYF. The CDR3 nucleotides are TGTGCCAGCAGTTTTAAATTTAGGTCATCCTACGAGCAGTACTTC.

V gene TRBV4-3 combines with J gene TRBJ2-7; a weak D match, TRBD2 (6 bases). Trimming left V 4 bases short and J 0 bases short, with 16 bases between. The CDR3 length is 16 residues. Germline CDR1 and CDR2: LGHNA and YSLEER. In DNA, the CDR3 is TGCGCCAGCAGCCGGGAACCGGGACTGAGCTCCTACGAGCAGTACTTC. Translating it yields CASSREPGLSSYEQYF.

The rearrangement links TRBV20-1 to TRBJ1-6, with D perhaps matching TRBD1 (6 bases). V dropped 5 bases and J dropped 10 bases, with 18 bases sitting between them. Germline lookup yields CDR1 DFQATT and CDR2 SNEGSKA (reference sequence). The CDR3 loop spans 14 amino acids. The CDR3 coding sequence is TGCAGTGCTCCGGAACAGGGTGCGATATCACCCCTCCACTTT. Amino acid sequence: CSAPEQGAISPLHF.

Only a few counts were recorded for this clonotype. DNA for the CDR3: TGTGCCAGCAGTGAATCAGGGGGCGGGAAGTACGAGCAGTACTTC. Translating gives CASSESGGGKYEQYF. The rearrangement links TRBV25-1 to TRBJ2-7; 8 nucleotides match TRBD1. Germline V CDR1 and CDR2: MGHDK, SYGVNS. There are 15 residues in the CDR3. The trim removed 1 base at V and 4 bases at J, leaving 6 bases unmatched.

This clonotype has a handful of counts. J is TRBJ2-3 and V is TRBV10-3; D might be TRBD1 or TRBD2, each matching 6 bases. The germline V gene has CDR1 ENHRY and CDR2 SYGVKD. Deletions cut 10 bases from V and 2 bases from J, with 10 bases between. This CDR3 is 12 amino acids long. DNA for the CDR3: TGTGCCACCGGGGGCGCCACAGATACGCAGTATTTT. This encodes CATGGATDTQYF.

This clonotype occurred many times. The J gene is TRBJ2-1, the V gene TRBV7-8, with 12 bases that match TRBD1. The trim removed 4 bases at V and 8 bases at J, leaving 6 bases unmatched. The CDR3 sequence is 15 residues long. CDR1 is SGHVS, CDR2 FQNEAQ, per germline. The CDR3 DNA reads TGTGCCAGCAGCTGGAGGGACAGGGGGCTCGATGAGCAGTTCTTC. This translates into CASSWRDRGLDEQFF.

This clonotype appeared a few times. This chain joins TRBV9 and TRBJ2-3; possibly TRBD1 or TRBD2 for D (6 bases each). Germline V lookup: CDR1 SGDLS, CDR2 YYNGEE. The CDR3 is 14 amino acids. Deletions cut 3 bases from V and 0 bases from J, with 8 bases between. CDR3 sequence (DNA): TGTGCCAGCAGCGAGGGGGGTAGCACAGATACGCAGTATTTT. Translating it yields CASSEGGSTDTQYF.

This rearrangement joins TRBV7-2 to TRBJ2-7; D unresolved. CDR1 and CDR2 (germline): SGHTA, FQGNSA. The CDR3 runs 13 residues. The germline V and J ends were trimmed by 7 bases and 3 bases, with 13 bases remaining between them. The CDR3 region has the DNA TGTGCCAGCAATCTGGGCCCCGGCTACGAGCAGTACTTC. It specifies CASNLGPGYEQYF.

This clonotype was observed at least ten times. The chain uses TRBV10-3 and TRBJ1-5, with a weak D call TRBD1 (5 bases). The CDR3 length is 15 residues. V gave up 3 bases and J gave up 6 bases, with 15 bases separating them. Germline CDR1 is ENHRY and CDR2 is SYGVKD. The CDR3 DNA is TGTGCCATCAGTGAAGGGTTAGGGGAGACTCAGCCCCAGCATTTT. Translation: CAISEGLGETQPQHF.

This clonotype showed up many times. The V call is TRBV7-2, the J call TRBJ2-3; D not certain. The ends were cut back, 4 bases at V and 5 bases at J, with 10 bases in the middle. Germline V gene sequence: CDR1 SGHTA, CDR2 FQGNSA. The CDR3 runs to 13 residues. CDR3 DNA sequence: TGTGCCAGCAGCTCCTCCCGGCTAGATACGCAGTATTTT. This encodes CASSSSRLDTQYF. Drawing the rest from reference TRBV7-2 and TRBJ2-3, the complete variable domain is GAGVSQSPSNKVTEKGKDVELRCDPISGHTALYWYRQSLGQGLEFLIYFQGNSAPDKSGLPSDRFSAERTGGSVSTLTIQRTQQEDSAVYLCASSSSRLDTQYFGPGTRLTVL.

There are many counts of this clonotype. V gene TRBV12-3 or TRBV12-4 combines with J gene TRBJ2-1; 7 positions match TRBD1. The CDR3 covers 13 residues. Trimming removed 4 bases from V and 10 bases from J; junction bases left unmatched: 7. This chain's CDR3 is CASSSGTVGEQFF. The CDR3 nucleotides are TGTGCCAGCAGTTCAGGGACAGTTGGAGAGCAGTTCTTC.

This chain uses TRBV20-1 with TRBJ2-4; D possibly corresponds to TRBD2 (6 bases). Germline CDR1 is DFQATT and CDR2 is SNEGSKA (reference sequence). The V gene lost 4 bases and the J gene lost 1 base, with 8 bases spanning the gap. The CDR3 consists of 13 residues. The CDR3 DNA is TGCAGTGCTATTCGGGGGGCCAAAAACATTCAGTACTTC. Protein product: CSAIRGAKNIQYF.

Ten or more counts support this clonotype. The DNA for the CDR3 is TGTGCCAGCAGGCGAAGAGGGGGACCCTATAATTCACCCCTCCACTTT. Translating gives CASRRRGGPYNSPLHF. This chain connects TRBV4-2 to TRBJ1-6; possibly TRBD1 for D (6 bases). The germline V gene encodes CDR1 LGHNA and CDR2 YNFKEQ. This CDR3 is 16 amino acids long. The V and J ends lost 6 bases and 2 bases respectively, with 14 bases between them.

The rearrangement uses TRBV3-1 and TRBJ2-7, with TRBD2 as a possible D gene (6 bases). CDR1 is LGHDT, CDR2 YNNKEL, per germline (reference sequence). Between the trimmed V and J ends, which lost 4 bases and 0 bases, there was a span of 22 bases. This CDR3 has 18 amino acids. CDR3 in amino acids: CASSRFAPWGDSSYEQYF. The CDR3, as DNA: TGTGCCAGCAGCCGCTTTGCGCCCTGGGGGGACTCCTCCTACGAGCAGTACTTC.